What follows is one T cell receptor (beta chain) and its context. The record originates from a study of read filtering for tumor transcriptome and immune sequencing. Study-level background: Whole-transcriptome libraries were prepared after DNase treatment.

Molecular barcoded adaptors covering alpha/delta and beta/gamma chains were used on approximately 400 ng RNA. TCRdb re-derived calls from the reads in MiXCR, one entry per CDR3 protein. Of 100,000 to 150,000 distinct CDR3 sequences listed, roughly 13% were seen once; the top ten hold about 7.7%. With 2 bases removed from V and 13 bases from J, the gap between germline ends came to 18 bases. CDR1 and CDR2 from the germline V gene are MNHEY and SMNVEV (reference sequence). This CDR3 is 15 amino acids long. Sequenced: a population of CD138-negative cells sorted from bone marrow. The chain carries TRBV27 and TRBJ1-6; the D gene is possibly TRBD1 (6 bases). The origin of this receptor is a donor older than 35 with multiple myeloma. The CDR3 DNA is TGTGCCAGCAGTTTAGGGGGGGCTGATGGTTCGCCCCTCCACTTT. Its translation is CASSLGGADGSPLHF.